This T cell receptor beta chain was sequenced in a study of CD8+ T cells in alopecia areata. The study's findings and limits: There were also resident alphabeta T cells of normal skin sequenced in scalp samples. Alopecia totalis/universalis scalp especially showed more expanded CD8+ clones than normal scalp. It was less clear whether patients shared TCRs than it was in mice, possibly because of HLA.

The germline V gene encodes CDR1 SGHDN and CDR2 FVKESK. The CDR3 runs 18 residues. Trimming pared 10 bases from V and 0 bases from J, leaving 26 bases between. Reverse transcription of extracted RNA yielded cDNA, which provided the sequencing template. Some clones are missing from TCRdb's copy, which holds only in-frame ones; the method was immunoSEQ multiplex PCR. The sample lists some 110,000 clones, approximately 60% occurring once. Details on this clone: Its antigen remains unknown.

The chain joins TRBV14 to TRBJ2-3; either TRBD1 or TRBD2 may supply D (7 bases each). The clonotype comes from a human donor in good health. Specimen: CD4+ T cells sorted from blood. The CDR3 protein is CATREGGTALSSTDTQYF. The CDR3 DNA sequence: TGTGCCACCCGTGAGGGGGGGACAGCTCTTTCTAGCACAGATACGCAGTATTTT.